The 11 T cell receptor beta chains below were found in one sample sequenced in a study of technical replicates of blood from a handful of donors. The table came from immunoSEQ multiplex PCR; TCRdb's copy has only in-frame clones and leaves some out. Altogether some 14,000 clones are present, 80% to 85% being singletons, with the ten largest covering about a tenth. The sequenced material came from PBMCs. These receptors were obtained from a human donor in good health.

CDR3 nucleotides: TGTGCCAGCAGTGACAGGGCAGAGCAGTACTTC. Amino acids: CASSDRAEQYF. V usage is TRBV28 and J usage is TRBJ2-7, with 7 bases lining up with TRBD1. The V gene's germline CDR1 is MDHEN and CDR2 SYDVKM. The V gene end was trimmed by 5 bases and the J gene end by 7 bases; junction bases not matched to a gene: 2. This CDR3 spans 11 amino acids.

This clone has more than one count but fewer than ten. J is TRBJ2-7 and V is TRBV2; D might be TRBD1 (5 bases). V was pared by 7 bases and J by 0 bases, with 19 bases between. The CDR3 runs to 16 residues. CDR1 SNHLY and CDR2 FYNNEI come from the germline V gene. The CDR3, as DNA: TGTGCCAGCATACCTTTGGGGCAGTCGAGCTCCTACGAGCAGTACTTC. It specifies CASIPLGQSSSYEQYF.

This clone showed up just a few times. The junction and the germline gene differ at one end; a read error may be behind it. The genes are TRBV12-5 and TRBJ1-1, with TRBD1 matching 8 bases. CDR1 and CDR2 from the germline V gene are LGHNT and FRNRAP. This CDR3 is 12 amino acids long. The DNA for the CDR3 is TGCGTGACTATGAAGACAGGGGATGAAGCTTTCTTT. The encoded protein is CVTMKTGDEAFF.

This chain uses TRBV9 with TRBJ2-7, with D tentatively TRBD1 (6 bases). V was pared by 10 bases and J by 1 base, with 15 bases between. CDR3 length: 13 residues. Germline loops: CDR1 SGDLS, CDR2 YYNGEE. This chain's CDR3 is CASGVDPSYEQYF. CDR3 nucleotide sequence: TGTGCCTCAGGGGTGGACCCTTCCTACGAGCAGTACTTC.

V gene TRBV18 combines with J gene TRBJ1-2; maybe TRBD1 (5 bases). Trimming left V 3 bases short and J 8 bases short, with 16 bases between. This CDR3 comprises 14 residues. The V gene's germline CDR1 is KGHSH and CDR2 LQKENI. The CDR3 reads CASSPGLGVRGYTF. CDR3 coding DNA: TGTGCCAGCTCACCGGGACTAGGCGTGCGGGGCTACACCTTC.

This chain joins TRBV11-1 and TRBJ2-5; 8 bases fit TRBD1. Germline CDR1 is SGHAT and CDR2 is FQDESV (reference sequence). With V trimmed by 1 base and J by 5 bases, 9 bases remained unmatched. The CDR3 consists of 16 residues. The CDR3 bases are TGTGCCAGCAGCTTAGTGGCACGGACAGGGATCGAGACCCAGTACTTC. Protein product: CASSLVARTGIETQYF.

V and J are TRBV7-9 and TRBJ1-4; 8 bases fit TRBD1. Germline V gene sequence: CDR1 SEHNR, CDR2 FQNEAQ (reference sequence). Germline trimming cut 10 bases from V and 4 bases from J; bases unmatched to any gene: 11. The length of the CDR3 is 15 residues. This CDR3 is CATRQGTYINEKLFF. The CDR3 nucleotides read TGTGCCACTAGACAGGGGACCTACATTAATGAAAAACTGTTTTTT.

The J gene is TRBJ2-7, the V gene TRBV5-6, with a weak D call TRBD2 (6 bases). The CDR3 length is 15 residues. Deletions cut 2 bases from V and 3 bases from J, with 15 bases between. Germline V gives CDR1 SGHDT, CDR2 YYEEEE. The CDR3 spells CASSFLGMGGYEQYF. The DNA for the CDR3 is TGTGCCAGCAGCTTCCTCGGGATGGGGGGCTACGAGCAGTACTTC.

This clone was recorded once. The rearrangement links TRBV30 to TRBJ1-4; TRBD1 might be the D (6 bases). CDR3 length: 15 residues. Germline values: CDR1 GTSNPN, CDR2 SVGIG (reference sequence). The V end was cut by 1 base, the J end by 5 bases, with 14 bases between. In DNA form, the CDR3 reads TGTGCCTGGAGTGACCGGACAGATCAGAATGAAAAACTGTTTTTT. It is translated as CAWSDRTDQNEKLFF. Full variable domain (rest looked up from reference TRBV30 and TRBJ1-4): SQTIHQWPATLVQPVGSPLSLECTVEGTSNPNLYWYRQAAGRGLQLLFYSVGIGQISSEVPQNLSASRPQDRQFILSSKKLLLSDSGFYLCAWSDRTDQNEKLFFGSGTQLSVL.

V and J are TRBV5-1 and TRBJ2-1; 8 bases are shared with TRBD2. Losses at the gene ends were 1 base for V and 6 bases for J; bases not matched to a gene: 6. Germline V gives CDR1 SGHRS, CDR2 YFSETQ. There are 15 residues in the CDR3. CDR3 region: CASSLLPSGRNEQFF. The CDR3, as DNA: TGCGCCAGCAGCTTGTTGCCTAGCGGGCGCAATGAGCAGTTCTTC.

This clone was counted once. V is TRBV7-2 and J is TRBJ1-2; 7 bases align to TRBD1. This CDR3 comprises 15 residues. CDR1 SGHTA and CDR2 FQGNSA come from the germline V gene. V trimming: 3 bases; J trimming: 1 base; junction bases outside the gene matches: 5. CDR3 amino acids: CASSFPGQDNYGYTF. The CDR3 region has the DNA TGTGCCAGCAGCTTTCCCGGACAGGATAACTATGGCTACACCTTC. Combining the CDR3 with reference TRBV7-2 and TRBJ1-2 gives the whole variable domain GAGVSQSPSNKVTEKGKDVELRCDPISGHTALYWYRQSLGQGLEFLIYFQGNSAPDKSGLPSDRFSAERTGGSVSTLTIQRTQQEDSAVYLCASSFPGQDNYGYTFGSGTRLTVV.